Only a few counts were recorded for the clone carrying this T cell receptor (beta chain). Its antigen is still unknown. Reverse transcribing all isolated RNA meant expressed TCRB transcripts were sequenced. Here immunoSEQ multiplex PCR was the method, and the copy in TCRdb shows in-frame clones only, minus some. The sample lists 500,000 to 850,000 clones, about an eighth occurring once. The data stem from a study of beta chain features in type 1 diabetes. About the study: Sorted cells, some 98,000,000 in number, were examined across all samples. Study-wide results and limits: A moderate, significant TCRB CDR3 shortening appeared in type 1 diabetes across four CD4+ subsets.

The CDR3 runs 17 residues. Every single donor gave one heparinised blood draw, and these averaged roughly 100 mL. Cell sorting via CD45RO/CCR7/CD25/CD127/CD95/CD27 was performed to obtain CD4+ naive, central memory, regulatory and stem cell-like memory cells. Each sorted fraction was over 95% pure. Specimen: naive CD4+ T cells from blood. This rearrangement joins TRBV21-1 to TRBJ2-1; TRBD2 is the table's D call and was not checked against the DNA. TRBV21-1 is a listed pseudogene. This receptor was identified in a man in his late teens or twenties with type 1 diabetes. The CDR3 coding sequence is TGTGCCAGCAGCAAAAGCAAGCGGGAACAGGGCTACAATGAGCAGTTCTTC. It specifies CASSKSKREQGYNEQFF.